These 21 T cell receptor beta chains came from one sample sequenced in a study of blood T cell repertoires in COVID-19. Measured with immunoSEQ multiplex PCR; TCRdb has only the in-frame clones, and not every one. Of some 270,000 clones listed, roughly 86% are singletons. The source material was PBMCs or T cells enriched from blood (not recorded which). The receptors shown here come from an older woman who had recovered from COVID-19.

The chain couples TRBV2 to TRBJ2-2, with 7 bases aligning to TRBD2. The CDR3 consists of 14 residues. The germline V gene has CDR1 SNHLY and CDR2 FYNNEI. V was pared by 8 bases and J by 3 bases, with 6 bases of the junction left unmatched. The CDR3 region is CASSRDYDTGELFF. The CDR3 nucleotides read TGTGCCAGCTCCCGGGACTACGACACCGGGGAGCTGTTTTTT.

The chain joins TRBV5-1 to TRBJ1-1, with a weak D call TRBD1 (6 bases). The CDR3 runs to 14 residues. CDR1 is SGHRS and CDR2 is YFSETQ in the germline V gene. The V gene lost 2 bases and the J gene lost 5 bases, with 13 bases spanning the gap. The CDR3 loop reads CASSFRLQGTEAFF. The CDR3 DNA follows: TGCGCCAGCAGCTTTCGTCTGCAGGGGACTGAAGCTTTCTTT.

The chain has TRBV23-1 and TRBJ1-6, with D unclear. TRBV23-1 is labeled an ORF, and its function is uncertain. The CDR3 extends over 13 amino acids. V lost 10 bases to trimming and J lost 11 bases, with 18 bases between them. DNA for the CDR3: TGCGCCAACCAAGAGGGTCCTCCACCACCCCTCCACTTT. Its translation is CANQEGPPPPLHF.

The gene calls are TRBV19 and TRBJ1-3; 9 bases fit TRBD1. Trimming at V came to 5 bases and at J to 3 bases, leaving 8 bases not matched to a gene. The CDR3 runs to 16 residues. Germline V gene lookup returns CDR1 LNHDA and CDR2 SQIVND (reference sequence). The CDR3 protein is CASSDRGTGIGNTIYF. Here the CDR3 DNA reads TGTGCCAGTAGTGACCGAGGGACAGGGATTGGAAACACCATATATTTT.

This clone was seen a few times. V is TRBV7-9 and J is TRBJ1-5; maybe TRBD1 (6 bases). CDR3 length equals 15 residues. Deletions cut 5 bases from V and 4 bases from J, with 15 bases between. CDR1 SEHNR and CDR2 FQNEAQ come from the germline V gene (reference sequence). The CDR3 spells CASSQGTQPNQPQHF. As DNA, the CDR3 is TGTGCCAGCAGCCAGGGGACACAACCTAATCAGCCCCAGCATTTT.

The CDR3 bases are TGTGCCAGCAGTCCCCATCGGGGGGGGAAACTGTTTTTT. Encoded protein: CASSPHRGGKLFF. The chain recombines TRBV28 with TRBJ1-4, with D possibly TRBD1 on 5 matching bases. CDR3 size: 13 residues. Deletions cut 5 bases from V and 11 bases from J, with 15 bases between. Germline V lookup: CDR1 MDHEN, CDR2 SYDVKM.

The chain couples TRBV6-5 to TRBJ1-1, with 9 bases identical to TRBD1. Germline V gene lookup returns CDR1 MNHEY and CDR2 SVGAGI. V was pared by 6 bases and J by 8 bases, with 4 bases of the junction left unmatched. The CDR3 runs 12 residues. The CDR3 DNA reads as TGTGCCAGCAGGGGGGACAGGGAAGAAGCTTTCTTT. Amino acids: CASRGDREEAFF.

This clone was seen a single time. V gene TRBV5-4 combines with J gene TRBJ2-3; possibly TRBD1 for D (6 bases). CDR1 and CDR2 (germline): SGHNT, YYREEE (reference sequence). This CDR3 spans 15 amino acids. V lost 3 bases, J lost 4 bases, and 15 bases lay in between. The CDR3 is CASSSTGTKSDTQYF. DNA for the CDR3: TGTGCCAGCAGCTCGACCGGGACAAAATCAGATACGCAGTATTTT. The complete variable domain, with remaining parts taken from reference TRBV5-4 and TRBJ2-3, reads ETGVTQSPTHLIKTRGQQVTLRCSSQSGHNTVSWYQQALGQGPQFIFQYYREEENGRGNFPPRFSGLQFPNYSSELNVNALELDDSALYLCASSSTGTKSDTQYFGPGTRLTVL.

The chain has TRBV28 and TRBJ2-7; TRBD2 aligns across 8 bases. The CDR3 contains 13 residues. Germline lookup yields CDR1 MDHEN and CDR2 SYDVKM. The ends lost 10 bases at V and 2 bases at J; junction bases unmatched: 7. The CDR3 is CATAPGGTYEQYF. The DNA of the CDR3 is TGTGCCACCGCCCCGGGGGGGACCTACGAGCAGTACTTC. Full variable domain (rest looked up from reference TRBV28 and TRBJ2-7): DVKVTQSSRYLVKRTGEKVFLECVQDMDHENMFWYRQDPGLGLRLIYFSYDVKMKEKGDIPEGYSVSREKKERFSLILESASTNQTSMYLCATAPGGTYEQYFGPGTRLTVT.

V usage is TRBV12-3 or TRBV12-4 and J usage is TRBJ2-2; D is unresolved. The CDR3 has 12 amino acids. The ends were cut back, 6 bases at V and 7 bases at J, with 9 bases in the middle. This CDR3 reads CASSRLDGELFF. In DNA form, the CDR3 reads TGTGCCAGCAGCCGATTAGACGGGGAGCTGTTTTTT.

Here the CDR3 reads CASSLGHFPSTQYF. The CDR3 bases are TGCGCCAGCAGCTTGGGACATTTTCCATCTACGCAGTATTTT. The chain joins TRBV5-1 to TRBJ2-3; D is ambiguous. CDR1 is SGHRS, CDR2 YFSETQ, per germline. The CDR3 extends over 14 amino acids. Trimming left V 0 bases short and J 8 bases short, with 13 bases between.

The rearrangement uses TRBV6-5 and TRBJ2-5; TRBD2 is a possible D gene (7 bases). There are 14 residues in the CDR3. The V gene's germline CDR1 is MNHEY and CDR2 SVGAGI. The V gene lost 6 bases and the J gene lost 6 bases, with 17 bases spanning the gap. Here the CDR3 reads CASSGRGAGKTQYF. For the CDR3, the DNA is TGTGCCAGCAGCGGTCGGGGGGCGGGAAAGACCCAGTACTTC.

This clone was seen just once. The chain has TRBV27 and TRBJ1-1; tentatively, D is TRBD1 (6 bases). V gave up 6 bases and J gave up 1 base, with 18 bases separating them. CDR1 and CDR2 (germline): MNHEY, SMNVEV (reference sequence). The CDR3 totals 16 residues. The CDR3 region has the DNA TGTGCCAGCAGCCAGCAGCGTTTGGACAGGAACACTGAAGCTTTCTTT. This sequence encodes CASSQQRLDRNTEAFF.

This clone was seen a few times. The chain is built from TRBV10-3 and TRBJ2-4; 8 bases fit TRBD1. This CDR3 spans 12 amino acids. The V segment lost 4 bases and the J segment 7 bases; nucleotides outside the gene matches: 0. Looked up from germline, CDR1 is ENHRY and CDR2 is SYGVKD. The CDR3, as DNA: TGTGCCATCAGTGGACAGGGGAACATTCAGTACTTC. Amino acid sequence: CAISGQGNIQYF.

This clone is a singleton in its sample. The V gene is TRBV10-3, the J gene TRBJ1-4; the D is unclear. This CDR3 region has 15 residues. V lost 0 bases and J lost 8, with 13 bases in between. CDR1 is ENHRY and CDR2 is SYGVKD in the germline V gene. CDR3: CAISESDPAAEKLFF. CDR3 bases: TGTGCCATCAGTGAGTCAGACCCCGCGGCCGAAAAACTGTTTTTT.

This clone appeared a few times. The chain carries TRBV4-1 and TRBJ2-2, with unresolved D. V was clipped by 4 bases and J by 0 bases, with 15 bases between them. Germline-derived CDR1 and CDR2 are MGHRA and YSYEKL. There are 17 residues in the CDR3. The CDR3 loop reads CASSLLVERANTGELFF. The CDR3 DNA follows: TGCGCCAGCAGCCTCCTCGTCGAACGAGCGAACACCGGGGAGCTGTTTTTT.

The chain recombines TRBV5-1 with TRBJ2-1; D is perhaps TRBD1 (6 bases). V lost 2 bases to trimming and J lost 2 bases, with 11 bases between them. The CDR3 is 15 residues long. The germline V gene encodes CDR1 SGHRS and CDR2 YFSETQ. The DNA of the CDR3 is TGCGCCAGCAGCTTATACAGGGAACCCTACAATGAGCAGTTCTTC. Amino acids: CASSLYREPYNEQFF.

In this sample, this clone turned up a few times. This chain uses TRBV28 with TRBJ1-5, with 8 positions matching TRBD1. V was clipped by 6 bases and J by 4 bases; unmatched bases: 11. CDR3 size: 16 residues. CDR1 and CDR2 (germline): MDHEN, SYDVKM. The CDR3 is CASSPADRGPNQPQHF. DNA of the CDR3: TGTGCCAGCAGCCCCGCTGACAGGGGACCGAATCAGCCCCAGCATTTT.

The V call is TRBV7-9, the J call TRBJ2-7; the D gene is possibly TRBD1 (5 bases). The germline V gene has CDR1 SEHNR and CDR2 FQNEAQ (reference sequence). This CDR3 has 14 residues. The ends were cut back, 6 bases at V and 3 bases at J, with 15 bases in the middle. CDR3 amino acids: CASSLTREFYEQYF. The CDR3, as DNA: TGTGCCAGCAGTCTTACCAGGGAATTCTACGAGCAGTACTTC.

The gene calls are TRBV19 and TRBJ2-1; 12 bases match TRBD1. V lost 6 bases and J lost 9; bases outside the gene matches: 9. Per the germline V gene, CDR1 is LNHDA and CDR2 is SQIVND (reference sequence). The CDR3 length is 15 residues. The CDR3 here is CASSRTGTGGIEQFF. The CDR3 nucleotides read TGTGCCAGTAGCCGTACCGGGACAGGGGGCATTGAGCAGTTCTTC.

The V and J genes are TRBV19 and TRBJ2-7; 10 nucleotides align to TRBD1. V lost 5 bases to trimming and J lost 6 bases; unmatched junction nucleotides: 7. Germline V CDR1 and CDR2: LNHDA, SQIVND (reference sequence). The CDR3 extends over 14 amino acids. CDR3 protein: CASSGTGESGEQYF. The CDR3 DNA follows: TGTGCCAGTAGTGGGACAGGGGAATCAGGCGAGCAGTACTTC.